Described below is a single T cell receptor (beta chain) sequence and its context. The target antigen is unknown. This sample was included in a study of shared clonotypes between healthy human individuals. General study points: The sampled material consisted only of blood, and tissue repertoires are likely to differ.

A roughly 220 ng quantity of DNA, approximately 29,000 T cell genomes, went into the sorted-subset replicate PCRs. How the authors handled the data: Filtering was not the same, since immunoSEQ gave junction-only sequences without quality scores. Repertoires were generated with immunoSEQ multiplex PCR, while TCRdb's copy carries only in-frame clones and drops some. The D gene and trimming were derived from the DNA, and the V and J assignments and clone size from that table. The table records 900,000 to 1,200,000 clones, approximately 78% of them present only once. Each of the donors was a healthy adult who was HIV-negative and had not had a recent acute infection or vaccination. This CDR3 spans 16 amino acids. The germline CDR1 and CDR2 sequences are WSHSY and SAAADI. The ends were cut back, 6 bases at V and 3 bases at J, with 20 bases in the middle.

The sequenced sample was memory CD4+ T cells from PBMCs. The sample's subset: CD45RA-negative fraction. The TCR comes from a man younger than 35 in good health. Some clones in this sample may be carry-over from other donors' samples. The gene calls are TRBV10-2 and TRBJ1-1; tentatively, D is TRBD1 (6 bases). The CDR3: CASRAGGARGDTEAFF. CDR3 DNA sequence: TGCGCCAGCAGAGCGGGGGGGGCAAGGGGAGACACTGAAGCTTTCTTT.